This T cell receptor (beta chain) was found in a study of T cells after yellow fever vaccination. Only a few counts were recorded for this clonotype. Its specificity is unknown. There are 14 residues in the CDR3. Germline-derived CDR1 and CDR2 are SGHRS and YFSETQ. V dropped 4 bases and J dropped 7; count of bases not matched to a gene: 3. Findings of the study overall: Within FACS-sorted repertoires, abundant clonotypes contaminating from the bulk population could be present.

TCRdb fed the 5' RACE reads into MiXCR, producing one record per CDR3 protein. The table lists some 350,000 distinct CDR3 sequences, around a tenth of them singletons, with around 18% in the top ten. This material consisted of PBMCs, taken on the day of the first yellow fever vaccination. This chain uses TRBV5-1 with TRBJ1-3; TRBD1 aligns across 12 bases. The receptor comes from a man aged 18 to 35 who received the YFV17D yellow fever vaccine. This CDR3 reads CASSPGQGANTIYF. The CDR3 DNA reads TGCGCCAGCAGCCCGGGACAGGGGGCGAACACCATATATTTT.